This TCR beta chain was recovered during a study of blood T cell repertoires in COVID-19. Across the whole study: The United States, Italy and Spain supplied acute and convalescent COVID-19 samples. The cDNA or gDNA used as material had been derived from T cells, B-cell-depleted T cells, or PBMCs.

Germline CDR1 reads SGHKS; CDR2 reads YYEKEE (reference sequence). Trimming removed 3 bases from V and 0 bases from J; junction bases left unmatched: 8. The CDR3 sequence is 17 residues long. In the study's own analysis: From reference gene primer amplification, estimates of nucleated cell counts were derived. The method was immunoSEQ multiplex PCR; TCRdb's version includes in-frame clones alone and lacks a portion of them. V and J calls and clone size are copied from that table; D and trimming were computed from the DNA. The data show roughly 100,000 clones, more than 75% seen once. Material for sequencing was peripheral blood. The chain recombines TRBV5-5 with TRBJ1-3; 8 bases fit TRBD1. This TCR came from a man aged 50 to 59 with acute or convalescent COVID-19. In DNA form, the CDR3 reads TGTGCCAGCAGCTCCCTGGGACAGGCGGACTCTGGAAACACCATATATTTT. It encodes CASSSLGQADSGNTIYF.